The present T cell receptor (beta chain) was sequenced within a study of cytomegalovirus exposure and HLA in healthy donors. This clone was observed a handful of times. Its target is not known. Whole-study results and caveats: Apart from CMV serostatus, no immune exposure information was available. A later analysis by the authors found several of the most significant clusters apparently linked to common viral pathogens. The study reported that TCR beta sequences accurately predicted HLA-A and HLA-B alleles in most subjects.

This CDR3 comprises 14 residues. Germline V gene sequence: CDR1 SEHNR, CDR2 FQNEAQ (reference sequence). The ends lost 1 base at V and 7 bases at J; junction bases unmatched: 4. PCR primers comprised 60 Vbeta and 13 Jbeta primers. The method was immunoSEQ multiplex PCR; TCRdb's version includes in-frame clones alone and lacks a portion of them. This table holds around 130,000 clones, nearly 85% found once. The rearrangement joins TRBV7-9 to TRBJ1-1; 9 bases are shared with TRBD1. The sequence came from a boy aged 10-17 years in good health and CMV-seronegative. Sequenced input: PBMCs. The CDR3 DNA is TGTGCCAGCAGCTTAGACAGGGGGCGAATTGAAGCTTTCTTT. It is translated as CASSLDRGRIEAFF.